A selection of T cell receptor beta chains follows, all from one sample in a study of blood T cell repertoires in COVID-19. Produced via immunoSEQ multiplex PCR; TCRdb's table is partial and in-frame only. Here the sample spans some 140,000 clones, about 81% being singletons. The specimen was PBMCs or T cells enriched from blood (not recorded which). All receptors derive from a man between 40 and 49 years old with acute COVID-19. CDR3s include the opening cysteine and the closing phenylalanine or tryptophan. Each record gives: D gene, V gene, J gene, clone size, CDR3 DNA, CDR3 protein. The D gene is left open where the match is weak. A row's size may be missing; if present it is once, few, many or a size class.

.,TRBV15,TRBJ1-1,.,TGTGCCACCAGCAGAGTTAGTGGAGCGAACACTGAAGCTTTCTTT,CATSRVSGANTEAFF
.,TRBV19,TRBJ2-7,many,TGTGCCAGTAGTATAAGTCCCCGCGGCGAGCAGTACTTC,CASSISPRGEQYF
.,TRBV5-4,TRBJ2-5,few,TGTGCCAGCAGCTTGGAGGGGTCCCTCCGGACCCAGTACTTC,CASSLEGSLRTQYF
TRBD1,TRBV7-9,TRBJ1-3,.,TGTGCCAGCAGCACAATTAAAGGGACAGGCACCTACGGAAACACCATATATTTT,CASSTIKGTGTYGNTIYF
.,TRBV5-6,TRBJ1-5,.,TGTGCCAGCAGCCTGGGGGTGACAGGTCGGCCGGATCAGCCCCAGCATTTT,CASSLGVTGRPDQPQHF
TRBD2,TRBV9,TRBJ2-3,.,TGTGCCAGCAGCGTAGATTGGACTAGCAGCGCCACAGATACGCAGTATTTT,CASSVDWTSSATDTQYF
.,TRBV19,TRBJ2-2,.,TGTGCCAGTATCTCCGAAAGGGGACACGGGGAGCTGTTTTTT,CASISERGHGELFF
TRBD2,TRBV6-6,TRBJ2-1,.,TGTGCCAGCAGTGGGACTAGCGGGGGGAATGAGCAGTTCTTC,CASSGTSGGNEQFF
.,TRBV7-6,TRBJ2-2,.,TGTGCCAGCAGCTTACGTGATTCCGGCACCGGGGAGCTGTTTTTT,CASSLRDSGTGELFF
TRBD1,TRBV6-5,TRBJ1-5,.,TGTGCCAGCAGTTACGACAGGGCCCAGCCCCAGCATTTT,CASSYDRAQPQHF
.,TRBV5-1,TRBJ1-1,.,TGCGCCAGCAGCCCGGTTCACGGGGAGAAAGCTTTCTTT,CASSPVHGEKAFF
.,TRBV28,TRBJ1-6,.,TGTGCCAGCAGTTTGGTCCAGGGGAATTCACCCCTCCACTTT,CASSLVQGNSPLHF
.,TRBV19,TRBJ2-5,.,TGTGCCAGTAGTCTTCAAGAGACCCAGTACTTC,CASSLQETQYF
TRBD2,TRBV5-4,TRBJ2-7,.,TGTGCCAGCAGCCCCTCCGGGACTAGAGTTGGCGAGCAGTACTTC,CASSPSGTRVGEQYF
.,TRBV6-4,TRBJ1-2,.,TGTGCCAGCAGTGACTCGGGGGCCAAGGGGCGAAACTATGGCTACACCTTC,CASSDSGAKGRNYGYTF
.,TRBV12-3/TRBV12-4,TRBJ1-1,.,TGTGCCAGCAGTTTAGGGGGGCTCACTGAAGCTTTCTTT,CASSLGGLTEAFF
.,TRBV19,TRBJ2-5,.,TGTGCCAGTAGTTCGGACCTTGGGGCGACCCAGTACTTC,CASSSDLGATQYF
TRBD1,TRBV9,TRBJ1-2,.,TGTGCCAGCAGCTCTACAGGGGAATACTATGGCTACACCTTC,CASSSTGEYYGYTF
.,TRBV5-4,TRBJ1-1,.,TGTGCCAGCAGGGCAGGGAAGGAGGGGATGGAAGAAGCTTTCTTT,CASRAGKEGMEEAFF
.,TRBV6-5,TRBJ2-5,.,TGTGCCAGCAGTTACTCGTCGGGGAGGCAGACCCAGTACTTC,CASSYSSGRQTQYF
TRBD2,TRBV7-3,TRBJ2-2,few,TGTGCCAGCAGCTTATCTCTGGCTAGCGGTTCCACCGGGGAGCTGTTTTTT,CASSLSLASGSTGELFF
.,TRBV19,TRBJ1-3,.,TGTGCCAGTAGTACAGGGTTTCCTGGAAACACCATATATTTT,CASSTGFPGNTIYF
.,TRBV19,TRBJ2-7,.,TGTGCCAGTAGTATCTCGACAGCGTCCCCCTACGAGCAGTACTTC,CASSISTASPYEQYF
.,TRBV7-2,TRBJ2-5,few,TGTGCCAGCAGCCCACGGGAGAAGGGGGAGACCCAGTACTTC,CASSPREKGETQYF
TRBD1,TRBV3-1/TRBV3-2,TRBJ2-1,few,TGTGCCAGCAGCCAAGGGGGACAGGGGGCCACGTGGTTAGAGCAGTTCTTC,CASSQGGQGATWLEQFF
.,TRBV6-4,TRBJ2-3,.,TGTGCCAGCAGTGAACAGGGTGGGAATACGCAGTATTTT,CASSEQGGNTQYF
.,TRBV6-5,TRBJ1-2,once,TGTGCCAGCAGTATCGAAGCCATTTCGGGAGGCTACACCTTC,CASSIEAISGGYTF
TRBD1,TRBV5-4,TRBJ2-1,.,TGTGCCAGCAGCTCCGGGACAGGAGGCTACAATGAGCAGTTCTTC,CASSSGTGGYNEQFF
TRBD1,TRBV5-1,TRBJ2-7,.,TGCGCCAGCAGCAGGTCGGGACAGGGGGCAGACGAGCAGTACTTC,CASSRSGQGADEQYF
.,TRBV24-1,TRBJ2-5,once,TGTGCCACCAGTGATTTCGTGGCAGGCGAAGAGACCCAGTACTTC,CATSDFVAGEETQYF
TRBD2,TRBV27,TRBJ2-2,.,TGTGCCAGCAGTTCAGCGGGGGAGGGAACCGGGGAGCTGTTTTTT,CASSSAGEGTGELFF
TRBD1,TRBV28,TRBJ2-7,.,TGTGCTAGTAGGACAGGGGGCTACGAGCAGTACTTC,CASRTGGYEQYF
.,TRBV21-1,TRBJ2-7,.,TGTGCCAGCAGCAAAAGGGGACAGGGTTACTACGAGCAGTACTTC,CASSKRGQGYYEQYF